This is a list of T cell receptor beta chains from one sample in a study of T cell repertoires in aging, cancer and after chemotherapy. TCRdb independently ran MiXCR on the multiplex PCR reads; one entry per CDR3 protein. The sample shows fewer than 15,000 distinct CDR3 sequences, about 40% of them seen only once. The source material was blood. These receptors all stem from a human donor in good health. The donor label of this sample is uncertain. Each CDR3 is given without its conserved first and last residue.

v_call cdr3_length cdr3_aa
TRBV29-1 11 SVEVEERTEAF
TRBV19 10 ASNGRRGTQY
TRBV19 14 ASSSEGRASPYEQY
TRBV6-1 11 ASSEQVGTEAF
TRBV6-2/TRBV6-3 11 ASVDRGDSPLH
TRBV5-1 13 ASSLGGQGNSPLH
TRBV15 11 ATSSDRHYGYT
TRBV30 18 AWSAGGRWGQRTYTDTQY
TRBV19 12 ASRPDRGNYEQY
TRBV6-5 17 ASSYARGRGARLVTEAF
TRBV27 16 ASSALAGVGLAKNIQY
TRBV5-4 12 ASSERTGDDEQF